The sequence of this T cell receptor beta chain was determined in a study of CD8+ T cells in alopecia areata. Extracted RNA was reverse transcribed into cDNA, the sequencing template. The repertoire was sequenced with immunoSEQ multiplex PCR; TCRdb's copy has only in-frame clones and lacks some. In the table there are about 180,000 clones, 63% of which are singletons. CDR3 length equals 12 residues. From germline, CDR1 is SQVTM and CDR2 ANQGSEA. Trimming removed 6 bases from V and 4 bases from J, with 12 bases in between. This sample comprised CD4+ T cells sorted from blood, obtained at week 0. J is TRBJ1-2 and V is TRBV29-1; no reliable D call. This TCR was sampled from a human donor with alopecia areata. CDR3 DNA: TGCAGCGTCCTCGAAGGAATCTATGGCTACACCTTC. Amino acids: CSVLEGIYGYTF. Drawing the rest from reference TRBV29-1 and TRBJ1-2, the complete variable domain is SAVISQKPSRDICQRGTSLTIQCQVDSQVTMMFWYRQQPGQSLTLIATANQGSEATYESGFVIDKFPISRPNLTFSTLTVSNMSPEDSSIYLCSVLEGIYGYTFGSGTRLTVV.